A selection of T cell receptor beta chains follows, all from one sample in a study of cytomegalovirus exposure and HLA in healthy donors. Only in-frame clones appear in the TCRdb table, and some are missing; sequencing was by immunoSEQ multiplex PCR. The repertoire holds tens of thousands of clones, with 96% as singletons. Sequencing was carried out using PBMCs. The source of these receptors is a young woman in good health and CMV-seropositive. Both conserved end residues are part of each CDR3. A D gene is named only where the DNA matches it firmly. Size tells how often a clone was seen (once, few, many) or the class of an expanded clone, and some rows leave it out.

J	D	size	length	V	CDR3	DNA
TRBJ1-4	TRBD1	-	14	TRBV27	CASRPTGERGKLFF	TGTGCCAGCAGGCCTACAGGGGAAAGGGGAAAACTGTTTTTT
TRBJ2-2	-	-	14	TRBV29-1	CSVEHQGGTGELFF	TGCAGCGTTGAACACCAGGGCGGAACCGGGGAGCTGTTTTTT
TRBJ2-2	-	-	19	TRBV9	CASSVKSGAGATNTGELFF	TGTGCCAGCAGCGTAAAGTCAGGGGCAGGGGCTACCAACACCGGGGAGCTGTTTTTT
TRBJ1-1	TRBD1	-	15	TRBV5-3	CARSLDRGPGTEAFF	TGTGCCAGAAGCTTGGACAGGGGGCCGGGCACTGAAGCTTTCTTT
TRBJ2-5	TRBD1	-	12	TRBV29-1	CSVGTAQETQYF	TGCAGCGTAGGGACAGCCCAAGAGACCCAGTACTTC
TRBJ2-5	-	-	17	TRBV28	CASSLNLRRRGKETQYF	TGTGCCAGCAGTTTAAATCTTAGGCGCAGGGGCAAAGAGACCCAGTACTTC
TRBJ2-5	-	-	15	TRBV10-1	CASRSNWGREETQYF	TGCGCCAGCAGGTCAAATTGGGGGCGGGAAGAGACCCAGTACTTC
TRBJ2-5	-	-	13	TRBV2	CASSARLPETQYF	TGTGCCAGCAGTGCGCGTTTGCCGGAGACCCAGTACTTC
TRBJ1-3	-	once	14	TRBV6-6	CASRIQGSGNTIYF	TGTGCCAGCAGAATACAGGGCTCTGGAAACACCATATATTTT
TRBJ2-5	TRBD2	-	15	TRBV7-2	CASSYERETQETQYF	TGTGCCAGCAGTTATGAGCGGGAAACCCAAGAGACCCAGTACTTC
TRBJ2-7	-	-	14	TRBV27	CASSLSAPHYEQYF	TGTGCCAGCAGTTTATCAGCACCTCACTACGAGCAGTACTTC
TRBJ2-7	-	-	13	TRBV7-9	CASTPRAGYEQYF	TGTGCCAGCACACCGAGGGCGGGGTACGAGCAGTACTTC
TRBJ1-1	-	-	14	TRBV7-2	CASRPKAAPVGAFF	TGTGCCAGCAGACCTAAGGCGGCTCCGGTGGGAGCTTTCTTT
TRBJ1-4	-	-	15	TRBV19	CASKGRGYTNEKLFF	TGTGCCAGTAAAGGAAGAGGGTATACTAATGAAAAACTGTTTTTT
TRBJ2-7	TRBD1	few	14	TRBV28	CASSFTGDSYEQYF	TGTGCCAGCAGCTTTACAGGGGACTCCTACGAGCAGTACTTC
TRBJ2-7	-	-	15	TRBV4-1	CASSPPFWSSYEQYF	TGCGCCAGCAGCCCCCCCTTCTGGAGCTCCTACGAGCAGTACTTC
TRBJ2-5	TRBD2	-	18	TRBV2	CASREWGLAGERGETQYF	TGTGCCAGCAGGGAATGGGGACTAGCGGGAGAAAGGGGAGAGACCCAGTACTTC
TRBJ2-3	TRBD1	-	14	TRBV7-9	CASIRTGAGDTQYF	TGTGCCAGCATTAGGACAGGGGCGGGAGATACGCAGTATTTT
TRBJ2-3	TRBD2	-	14	TRBV29-1	CSVAPGTSSDTQYF	TGCAGCGTTGCACCTGGGACTAGTTCAGATACGCAGTATTTT
TRBJ1-1	-	-	14	TRBV14	CASSQVASGPKAFF	TGTGCCAGCAGCCAAGTGGCGTCAGGCCCTAAAGCTTTCTTT
TRBJ2-2	TRBD2	-	21	TRBV7-3	CASSGYGPGLSGSTGTGELFF	TGTGCCAGCAGCGGCTACGGCCCCGGACTGAGCGGGAGCACTGGCACCGGGGAGCTGTTTTTT
TRBJ1-1	-	once	14	TRBV19	CASSMGRGGTEAFF	TGTGCCAGTAGTATGGGGAGGGGGGGAACTGAAGCTTTCTTT
TRBJ2-3	TRBD2	-	14	TRBV5-4	CASSLAGAADTQYF	TGTGCCAGCAGCTTAGCGGGAGCGGCAGATACGCAGTATTTT
TRBJ1-2	TRBD1	-	18	TRBV7-2	CASSLHGDRAQKVTRYTF	TGTGCCAGCAGCTTACATGGGGACAGGGCTCAAAAGGTTACGCGCTACACCTTC
TRBJ2-1	-	-	15	TRBV6-5	CASSYSGGLYNEQFF	TGTGCCAGCAGTTACTCGGGCGGGCTTTACAATGAGCAGTTCTTC
TRBJ2-1	TRBD2	-	16	TRBV7-6	CASSLGAGVSYNEQFF	TGTGCCAGCAGCTTAGGGGCGGGAGTCTCCTACAATGAGCAGTTCTTC
TRBJ2-1	TRBD2	-	18	TRBV4-1	CASSHIFQTSRTYNEQFF	TGCGCCAGCAGCCACATATTCCAGACTAGCCGCACCTACAATGAGCAGTTCTTC
TRBJ1-1	-	-	12	TRBV28	CASRTGQLEAFF	TGTGCCAGCAGAACCGGACAGCTTGAAGCTTTCTTT
TRBJ1-1	-	-	14	TRBV5-4	CASSPPVGTTEAFF	TGTGCCAGCAGCCCTCCGGTGGGGACAACTGAAGCTTTCTTT
TRBJ2-7	-	-	13	TRBV27	CASSGTGPYEQYF	TGTGCCAGCAGTGGGACTGGACCCTACGAGCAGTACTTC
TRBJ2-5	TRBD1	-	17	TRBV12-5	CASGLVLGTGSQETQYF	TGTGCTAGTGGTTTGGTACTCGGGACAGGTAGTCAAGAGACCCAGTACTTC
TRBJ2-5	-	-	12	TRBV30	CACGGVVGAQYF	TGTGCCTGCGGGGGAGTAGTAGGGGCCCAGTACTTC
TRBJ2-1	-	-	15	TRBV19	CASNPSQGSYNEQFF	TGTGCCAGTAACCCTTCTCAGGGGTCGTACAATGAGCAGTTCTTC
TRBJ1-2	TRBD1	-	14	TRBV28	CASSLRGRGKGYTF	TGTGCCAGCAGTTTAAGGGGGCGTGGGAAGGGCTACACCTTC
TRBJ1-3	-	-	13	TRBV5-4	CASSLTPENTIYF	TGTGCCAGCAGCTTGACTCCCGAAAACACCATATATTTT
TRBJ2-7	TRBD1	-	14	TRBV4-3	CASSQVGTGHEQYF	TGCGCCAGCAGCCAAGTCGGGACAGGGCACGAGCAGTACTTC
TRBJ2-2	TRBD2	-	16	TRBV11-2	CASSLRVAGNTGELFF	TGTGCCAGCAGCTTAAGGGTAGCGGGGAACACCGGGGAGCTGTTTTTT
TRBJ1-1	TRBD1	-	21	TRBV30	CAWIFLPSRGQDNARYTEAFF	TGTGCCTGGATTTTTCTACCCTCTCGGGGACAGGACAACGCCCGGTATACTGAAGCTTTCTTT
TRBJ2-2	-	-	14	TRBV28	CASSFAGNTGELFF	TGTGCCAGCAGTTTCGCGGGGAACACCGGGGAGCTGTTTTTT
TRBJ2-7	TRBD2	-	15	TRBV11-2	CASSSRLAGGYEQYF	TGTGCCAGCAGCTCACGACTAGCGGGAGGTTACGAGCAGTACTTC
TRBJ1-2	-	once	14	TRBV5-8	CASSHRTGPYGYTF	TGTGCCAGCAGCCATCGTACAGGGCCCTATGGCTACACCTTC
TRBJ2-1	-	-	14	TRBV6-1	CASSNRVRGNEQFF	TGTGCCAGCAGTAACAGGGTAAGGGGCAATGAGCAGTTCTTC
TRBJ2-3	-	-	15	TRBV7-9	CASSLDGVVSDTQYF	TGTGCCAGCAGCTTAGACGGGGTCGTGTCAGATACGCAGTATTTT
TRBJ1-1	TRBD1	-	15	TRBV29-1	CSVDRGQGMNTEAFF	TGCAGCGTTGACCGGGGACAGGGTATGAACACTGAAGCTTTCTTT
TRBJ1-2	TRBD1	-	14	TRBV28	CASSRTTGGYGYTF	TGTGCCAGCAGCCGAACGACAGGGGGCTATGGCTACACCTTC
TRBJ2-1	TRBD2	-	14	TRBV28	CATLMASGRDEQFF	TGTGCCACCCTTATGGCTAGCGGGAGGGATGAGCAGTTCTTC
TRBJ2-1	TRBD2	-	12	TRBV19	CASQDLREEQFF	TGTGCCAGTCAGGATTTGCGGGAGGAGCAGTTCTTC
TRBJ2-1	-	few	15	TRBV30	CAWRIDSVPYNEQFF	TGTGCCTGGAGAATCGACAGCGTACCCTACAATGAGCAGTTCTTC
TRBJ2-4	TRBD2	-	14	TRBV6-5	CASRIGLAENIQYF	TGTGCCAGCCGAATTGGACTAGCAGAAAACATTCAGTACTTC
TRBJ1-1	TRBD1	once	15	TRBV6-1	CASSAFGQGNTEAFF	TGTGCCAGCAGTGCATTCGGACAGGGGAACACTGAAGCTTTCTTT
TRBJ2-1	TRBD1	-	18	TRBV5-4	CASSPRGQGLQSYNEQFF	TGTGCCAGCAGCCCGAGGGGGCAGGGGCTACAGTCCTACAATGAGCAGTTCTTC